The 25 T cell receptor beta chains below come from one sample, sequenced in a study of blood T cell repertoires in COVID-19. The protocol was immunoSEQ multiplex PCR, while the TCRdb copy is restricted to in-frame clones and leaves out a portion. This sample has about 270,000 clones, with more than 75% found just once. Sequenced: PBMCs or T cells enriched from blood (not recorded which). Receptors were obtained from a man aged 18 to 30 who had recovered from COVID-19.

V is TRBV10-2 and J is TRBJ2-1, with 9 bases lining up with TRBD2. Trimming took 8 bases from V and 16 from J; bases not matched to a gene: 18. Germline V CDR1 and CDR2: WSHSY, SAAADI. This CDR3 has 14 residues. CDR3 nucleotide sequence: TGCGCCAGCTGGGACCTAGGGTGGGAGCGGGGGGATTTCTTC. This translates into CASWDLGWERGDFF.

For the CDR3, the DNA is TGTGCCAGCAGTTCCGGGACAGGCTCTTCCTCCTACGAGCAGTACTTC. Translated: CASSSGTGSSSYEQYF. V gene TRBV6-5 combines with J gene TRBJ2-7, with TRBD1 matching over 8 bases. The CDR3 loop spans 16 amino acids. Germline lookup yields CDR1 MNHEY and CDR2 SVGAGI. After removal of 4 bases from V and 0 bases from J, the junction contained 8 bases not matched to a gene.

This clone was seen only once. Here the CDR3 DNA reads TGTGCCAGTAGTATAGAAGGGGGATCCGATAGCAATCAGCCCCAGCATTTT. Its translation is CASSIEGGSDSNQPQHF. V is TRBV19 and J is TRBJ1-5; weak D call: TRBD1 (6 bases). The germline V gene encodes CDR1 LNHDA and CDR2 SQIVND (reference sequence). The CDR3 has 17 residues. Trimming removed 0 bases from V and 0 bases from J, with 12 bases in between.

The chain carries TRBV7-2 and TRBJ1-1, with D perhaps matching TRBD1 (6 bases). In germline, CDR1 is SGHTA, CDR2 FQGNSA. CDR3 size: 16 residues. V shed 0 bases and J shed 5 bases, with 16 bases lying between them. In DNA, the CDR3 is TGTGCCAGCAGCTTAGCCCCCCTAGGGGGGGGAACTGAAGCTTTCTTT. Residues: CASSLAPLGGGTEAFF. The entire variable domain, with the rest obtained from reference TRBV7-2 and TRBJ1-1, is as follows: GAGVSQSPSNKVTEKGKDVELRCDPISGHTALYWYRQSLGQGLEFLIYFQGNSAPDKSGLPSDRFSAERTGGSVSTLTIQRTQQEDSAVYLCASSLAPLGGGTEAFFGQGTRLTVV.

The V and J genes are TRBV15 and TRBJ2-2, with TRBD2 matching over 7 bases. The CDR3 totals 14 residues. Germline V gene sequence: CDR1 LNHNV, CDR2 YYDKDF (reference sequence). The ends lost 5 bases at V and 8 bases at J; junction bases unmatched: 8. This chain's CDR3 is CATSFFQGGGELFF. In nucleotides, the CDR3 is TGTGCCACCAGCTTTTTCCAGGGAGGGGGGGAGCTGTTTTTT.

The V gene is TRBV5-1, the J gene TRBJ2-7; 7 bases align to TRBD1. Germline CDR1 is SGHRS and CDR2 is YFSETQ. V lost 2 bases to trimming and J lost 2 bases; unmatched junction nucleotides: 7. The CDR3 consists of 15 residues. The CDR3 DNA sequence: TGCGCCAGCAGCTTTGACAGGGATTGGACCTACGAGCAGTACTTC. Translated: CASSFDRDWTYEQYF.

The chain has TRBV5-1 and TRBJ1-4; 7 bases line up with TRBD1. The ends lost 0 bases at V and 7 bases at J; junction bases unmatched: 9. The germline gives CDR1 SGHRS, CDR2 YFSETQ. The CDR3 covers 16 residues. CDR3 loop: CASSLGGHGQVEKLFF. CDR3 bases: TGCGCCAGCAGCTTGGGCGGTCACGGACAGGTTGAAAAACTGTTTTTT.

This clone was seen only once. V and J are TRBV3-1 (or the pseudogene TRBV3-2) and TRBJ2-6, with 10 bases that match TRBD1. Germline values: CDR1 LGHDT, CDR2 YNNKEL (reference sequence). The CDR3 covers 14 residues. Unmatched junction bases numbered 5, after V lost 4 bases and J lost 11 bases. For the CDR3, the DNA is TGTGCCAGCAGCCCGGGACAGGGGTTCGACGTCCTGACTTTC. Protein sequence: CASSPGQGFDVLTF.

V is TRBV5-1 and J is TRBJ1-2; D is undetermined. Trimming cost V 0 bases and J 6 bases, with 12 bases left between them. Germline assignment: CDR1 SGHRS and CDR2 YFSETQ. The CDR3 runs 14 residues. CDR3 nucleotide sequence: TGCGCCAGCAGCTTGGTGTGGGGTAGCGATGGCTACACCTTC. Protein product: CASSLVWGSDGYTF. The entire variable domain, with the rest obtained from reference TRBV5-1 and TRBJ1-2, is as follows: KAGVTQTPRYLIKTRGQQVTLSCSPISGHRSVSWYQQTPGQGLQFLFEYFSETQRNKGNFPGRFSGRQFSNSRSEMNVSTLELGDSALYLCASSLVWGSDGYTFGSGTRLTVV.

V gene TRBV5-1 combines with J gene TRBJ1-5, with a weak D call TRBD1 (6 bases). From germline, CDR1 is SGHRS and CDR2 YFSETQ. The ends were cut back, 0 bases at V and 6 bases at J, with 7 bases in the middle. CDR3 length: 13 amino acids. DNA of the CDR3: TGCGCCAGCAGCTTGGAAGGGGGTCAGCCCCAGCATTTT. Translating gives CASSLEGGQPQHF.

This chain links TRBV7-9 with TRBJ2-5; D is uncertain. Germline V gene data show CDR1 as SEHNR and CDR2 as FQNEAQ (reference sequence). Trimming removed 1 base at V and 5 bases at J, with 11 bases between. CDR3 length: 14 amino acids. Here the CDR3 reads CASSLVQASETQYF. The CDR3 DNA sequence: TGTGCCAGCAGCTTAGTTCAAGCGTCGGAGACCCAGTACTTC.

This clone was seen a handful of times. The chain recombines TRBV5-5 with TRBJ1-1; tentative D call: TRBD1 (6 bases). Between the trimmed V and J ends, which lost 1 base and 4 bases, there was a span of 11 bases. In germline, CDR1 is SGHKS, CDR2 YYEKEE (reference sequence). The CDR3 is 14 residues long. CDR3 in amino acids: CASSLTGTPTEAFF. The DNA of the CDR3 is TGTGCCAGCAGCTTGACCGGGACACCCACTGAAGCTTTCTTT.

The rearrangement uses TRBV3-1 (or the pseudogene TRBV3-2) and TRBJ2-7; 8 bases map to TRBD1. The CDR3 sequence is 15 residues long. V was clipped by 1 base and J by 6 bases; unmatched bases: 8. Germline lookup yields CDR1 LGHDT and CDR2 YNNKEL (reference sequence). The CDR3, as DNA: TGTGCCAGCAGCCAAGGATGGACAGGGTCTTCCGAGCAGTACTTC. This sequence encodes CASSQGWTGSSEQYF.

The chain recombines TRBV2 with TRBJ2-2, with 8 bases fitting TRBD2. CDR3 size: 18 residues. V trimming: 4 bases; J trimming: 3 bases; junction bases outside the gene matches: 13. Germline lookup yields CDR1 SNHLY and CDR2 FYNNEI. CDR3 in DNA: TGTGCCAGCAGTGCTGAAATGCCGGGACTAGGATACACCGGGGAGCTGTTTTTT. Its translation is CASSAEMPGLGYTGELFF.

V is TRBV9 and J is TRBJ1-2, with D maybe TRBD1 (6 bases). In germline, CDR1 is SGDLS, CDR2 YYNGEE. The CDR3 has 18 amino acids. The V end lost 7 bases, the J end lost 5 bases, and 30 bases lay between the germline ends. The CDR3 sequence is CASWGLSDTGPSGYGYTF. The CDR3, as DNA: TGTGCCAGCTGGGGTCTATCGGACACAGGGCCTTCTGGGTATGGCTACACCTTC. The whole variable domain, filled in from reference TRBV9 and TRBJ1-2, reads DSGVTQTPKHLITATGQRVTLRCSPRSGDLSVYWYQQSLDQGLQFLIQYYNGEERAKGNILERFSAQQFPDLHSELNLSSLELGDSALYFCASWGLSDTGPSGYGYTFGSGTRLTVV.

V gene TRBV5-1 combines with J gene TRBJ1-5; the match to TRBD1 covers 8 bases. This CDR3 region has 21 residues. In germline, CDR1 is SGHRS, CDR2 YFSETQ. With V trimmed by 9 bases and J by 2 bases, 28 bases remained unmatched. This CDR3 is CATQIPAGDRWGARGNQPQHF. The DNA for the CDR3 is TGCGCCACCCAGATCCCCGCGGGGGACAGGTGGGGGGCGCGGGGCAATCAGCCCCAGCATTTT. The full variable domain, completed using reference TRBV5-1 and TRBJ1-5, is KAGVTQTPRYLIKTRGQQVTLSCSPISGHRSVSWYQQTPGQGLQFLFEYFSETQRNKGNFPGRFSGRQFSNSRSEMNVSTLELGDSALYLCATQIPAGDRWGARGNQPQHFGDGTRLSIL.

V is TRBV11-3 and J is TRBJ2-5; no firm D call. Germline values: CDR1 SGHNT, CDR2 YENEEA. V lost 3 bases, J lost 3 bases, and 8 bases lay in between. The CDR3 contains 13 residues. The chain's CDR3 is CASSLYLKETQYF. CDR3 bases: TGTGCCAGCAGCTTGTACTTGAAAGAGACCCAGTACTTC. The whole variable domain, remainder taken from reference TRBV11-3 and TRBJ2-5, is EAGVVQSPRYKIIEKKQPVAFWCNPISGHNTLYWYLQNLGQGPELLIRYENEEAVDDSQLPKDRFSAERLKGVDSTLKIQPAELGDSAVYLCASSLYLKETQYFGPGTRLLVL.

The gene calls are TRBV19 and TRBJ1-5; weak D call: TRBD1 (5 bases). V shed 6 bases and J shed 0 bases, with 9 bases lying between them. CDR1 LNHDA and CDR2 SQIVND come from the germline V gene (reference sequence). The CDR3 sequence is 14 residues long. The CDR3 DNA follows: TGTGCCAGTAGCCCACAGGATAGCAATCAGCCCCAGCATTTT. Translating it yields CASSPQDSNQPQHF.

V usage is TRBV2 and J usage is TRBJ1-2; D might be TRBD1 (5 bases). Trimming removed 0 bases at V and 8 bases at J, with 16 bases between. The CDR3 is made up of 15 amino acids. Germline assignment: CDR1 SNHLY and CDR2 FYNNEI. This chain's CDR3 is CASSEALSGWYGYTF. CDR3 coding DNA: TGTGCCAGCAGTGAAGCCTTATCAGGGTGGTACGGCTACACCTTC.

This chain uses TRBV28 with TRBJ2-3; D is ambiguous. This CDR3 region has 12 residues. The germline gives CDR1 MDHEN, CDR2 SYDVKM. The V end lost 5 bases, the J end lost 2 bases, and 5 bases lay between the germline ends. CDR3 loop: CASSTYTDTQYF. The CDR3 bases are TGTGCCAGCAGTACATACACAGATACGCAGTATTTT.

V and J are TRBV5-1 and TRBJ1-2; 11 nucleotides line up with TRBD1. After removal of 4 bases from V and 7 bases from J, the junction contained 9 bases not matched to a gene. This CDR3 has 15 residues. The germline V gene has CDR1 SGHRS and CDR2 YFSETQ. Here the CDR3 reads CASSMTGTGGPGYTF. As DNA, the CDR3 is TGCGCCAGCAGCATGACGGGGACAGGGGGGCCTGGCTACACCTTC.

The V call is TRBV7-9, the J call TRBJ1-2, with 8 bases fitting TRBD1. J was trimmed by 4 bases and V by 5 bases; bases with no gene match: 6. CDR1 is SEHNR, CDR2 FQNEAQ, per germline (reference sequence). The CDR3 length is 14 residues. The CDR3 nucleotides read TGTGCCAGCAGCGGAGGACAGGGCATCTATGGCTACACCTTC. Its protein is CASSGGQGIYGYTF.

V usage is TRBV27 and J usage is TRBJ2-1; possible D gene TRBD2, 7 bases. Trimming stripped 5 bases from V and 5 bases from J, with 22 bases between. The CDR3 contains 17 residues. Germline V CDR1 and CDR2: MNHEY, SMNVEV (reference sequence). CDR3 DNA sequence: TGTGCCAGCAGTGCCCCCAGTCGGGCGGGGGCCAACAATGAGCAGTTCTTC. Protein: CASSAPSRAGANNEQFF.

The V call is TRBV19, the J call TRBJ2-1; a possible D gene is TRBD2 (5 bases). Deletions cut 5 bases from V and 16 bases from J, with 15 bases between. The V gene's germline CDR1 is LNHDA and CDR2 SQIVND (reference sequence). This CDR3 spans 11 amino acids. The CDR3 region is CASSSPSGSFF. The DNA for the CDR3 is TGTGCCAGTAGTTCGCCGTCGGGAAGTTTCTTC.

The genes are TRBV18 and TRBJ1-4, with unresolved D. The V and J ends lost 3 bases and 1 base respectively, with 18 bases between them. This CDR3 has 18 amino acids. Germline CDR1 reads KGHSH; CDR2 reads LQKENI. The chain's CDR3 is CASSPAVTSSLTNEKLFF. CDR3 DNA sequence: TGTGCCAGCTCACCGGCGGTAACGAGCTCGTTAACTAATGAAAAACTGTTTTTT.